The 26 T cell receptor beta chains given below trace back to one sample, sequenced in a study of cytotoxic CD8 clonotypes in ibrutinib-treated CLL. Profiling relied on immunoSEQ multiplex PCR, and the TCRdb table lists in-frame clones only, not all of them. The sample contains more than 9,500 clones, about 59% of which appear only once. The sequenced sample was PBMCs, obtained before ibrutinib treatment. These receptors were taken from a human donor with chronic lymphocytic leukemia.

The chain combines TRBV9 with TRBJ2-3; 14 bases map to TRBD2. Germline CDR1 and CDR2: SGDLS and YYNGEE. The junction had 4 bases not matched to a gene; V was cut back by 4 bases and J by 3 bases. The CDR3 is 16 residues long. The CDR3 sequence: CASSFRLAGGTDTQYF. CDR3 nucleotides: TGTGCCAGCAGCTTTAGACTAGCGGGGGGGACAGATACGCAGTATTTT.

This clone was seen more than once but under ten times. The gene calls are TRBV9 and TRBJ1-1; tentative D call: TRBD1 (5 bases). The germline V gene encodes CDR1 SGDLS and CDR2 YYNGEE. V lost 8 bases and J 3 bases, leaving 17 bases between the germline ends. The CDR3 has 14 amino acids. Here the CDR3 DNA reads TGTGCCAGACCGGGTGGCAGGGAGGACACTGAAGCTTTCTTT. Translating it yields CARPGGREDTEAFF.

In nucleotides, the CDR3 is TGTGCCAGCAGTCCTACCGGGATTCCCTACGAGCAGTACTTC. Encoded protein: CASSPTGIPYEQYF. The chain uses TRBV27 and TRBJ2-7, with D possibly matching TRBD2 (5 bases). This CDR3 comprises 14 residues. V lost 5 bases to trimming and J lost 2 bases, with 13 bases between them. The germline V gene encodes CDR1 MNHEY and CDR2 SMNVEV (reference sequence).

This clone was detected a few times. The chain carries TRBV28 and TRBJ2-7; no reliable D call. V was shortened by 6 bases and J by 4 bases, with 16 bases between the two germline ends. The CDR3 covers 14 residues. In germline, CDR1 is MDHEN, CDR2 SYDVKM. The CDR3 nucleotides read TGTGCCAGCAGCCGCCCCCTGACATATTACGAGCAGTACTTC. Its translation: CASSRPLTYYEQYF.

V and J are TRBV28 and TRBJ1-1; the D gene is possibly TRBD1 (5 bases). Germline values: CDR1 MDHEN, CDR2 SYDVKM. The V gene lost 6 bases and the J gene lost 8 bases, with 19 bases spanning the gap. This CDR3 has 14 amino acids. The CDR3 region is CASRSASGRLEAFF. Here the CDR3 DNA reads TGTGCCAGCAGATCCGCCTCAGGGCGGTTAGAAGCTTTCTTT.

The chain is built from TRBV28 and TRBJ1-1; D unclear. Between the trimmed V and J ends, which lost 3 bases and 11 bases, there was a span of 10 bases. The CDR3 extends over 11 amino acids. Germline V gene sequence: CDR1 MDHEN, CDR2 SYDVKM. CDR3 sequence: CASSFGVFAFF. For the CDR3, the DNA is TGTGCCAGCAGTTTCGGCGTGTTCGCTTTCTTT.

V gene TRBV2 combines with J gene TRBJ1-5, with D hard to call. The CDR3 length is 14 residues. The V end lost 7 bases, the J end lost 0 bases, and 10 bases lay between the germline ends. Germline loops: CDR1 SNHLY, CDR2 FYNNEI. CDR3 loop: CASKRSNSNQPQHF. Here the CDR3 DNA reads TGTGCCAGCAAGAGAAGTAATAGCAATCAGCCCCAGCATTTT.

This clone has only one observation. The CDR3 loop reads CASRNYYEQYF. DNA of the CDR3: TGTGCCAGCAGAAACTACTACGAGCAGTACTTC. This chain connects TRBV2 to TRBJ2-7; D is uncertain. Germline V CDR1 and CDR2: SNHLY, FYNNEI. This CDR3 is built from 11 residues. V shed 6 bases and J shed 3 bases, with 6 bases lying between them.

CDR3 in amino acids: CASSRETSPQYF. DNA of the CDR3: TGTGCCAGCAGCAGGGAGACATCACCCCAGTATTTT. This rearrangement joins TRBV7-9 to TRBJ2-3, with a possible D match to TRBD2 (5 bases). The V gene's germline CDR1 is SEHNR and CDR2 FQNEAQ (reference sequence). The CDR3 has 12 amino acids. Trimming took off 5 bases at V and 12 bases at J, with 15 bases between the two ends.

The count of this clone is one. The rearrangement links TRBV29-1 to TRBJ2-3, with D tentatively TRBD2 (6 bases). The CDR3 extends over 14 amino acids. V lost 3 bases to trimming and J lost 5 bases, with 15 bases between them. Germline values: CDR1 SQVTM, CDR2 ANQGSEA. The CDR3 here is CSVEDWAAGDTQYF. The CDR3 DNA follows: TGCAGCGTTGAGGACTGGGCAGCGGGAGATACGCAGTATTTT.

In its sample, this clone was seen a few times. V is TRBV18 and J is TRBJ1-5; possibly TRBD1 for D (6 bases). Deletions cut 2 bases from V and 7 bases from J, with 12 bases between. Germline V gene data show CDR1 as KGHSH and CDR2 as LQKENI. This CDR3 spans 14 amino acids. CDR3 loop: CASSPGQWGQPQHF. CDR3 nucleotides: TGTGCCAGCTCACCAGGACAGTGGGGCCAGCCCCAGCATTTT.

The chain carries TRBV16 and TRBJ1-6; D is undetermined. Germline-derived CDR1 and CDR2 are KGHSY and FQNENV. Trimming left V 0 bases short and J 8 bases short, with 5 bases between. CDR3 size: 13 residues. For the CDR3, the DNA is TGTGCCAGCAGCCAATCTCAGCATTCACCCCTCCACTTT. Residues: CASSQSQHSPLHF.

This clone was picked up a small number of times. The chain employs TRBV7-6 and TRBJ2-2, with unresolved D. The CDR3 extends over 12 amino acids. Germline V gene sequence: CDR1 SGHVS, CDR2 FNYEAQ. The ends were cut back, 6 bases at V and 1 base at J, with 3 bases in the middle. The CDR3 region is CASRLNTGELFF. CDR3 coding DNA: TGTGCCAGCAGGTTGAACACCGGGGAGCTGTTTTTT.

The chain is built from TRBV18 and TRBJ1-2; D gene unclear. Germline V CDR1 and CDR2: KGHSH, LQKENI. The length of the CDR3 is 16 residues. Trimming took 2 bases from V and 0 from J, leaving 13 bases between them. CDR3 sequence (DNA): TGTGCCAGCTCACCATTTAAAGATATTTCTAACTATGGCTACACCTTC. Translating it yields CASSPFKDISNYGYTF.

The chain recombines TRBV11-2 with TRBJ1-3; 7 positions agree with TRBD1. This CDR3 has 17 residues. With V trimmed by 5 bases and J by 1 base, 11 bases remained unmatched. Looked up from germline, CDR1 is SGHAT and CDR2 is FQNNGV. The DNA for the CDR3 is TGTGCCAGCAGCCAGGCGGACAGGCTTTTTTCTGGAAACACCATATATTTT. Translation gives CASSQADRLFSGNTIYF.

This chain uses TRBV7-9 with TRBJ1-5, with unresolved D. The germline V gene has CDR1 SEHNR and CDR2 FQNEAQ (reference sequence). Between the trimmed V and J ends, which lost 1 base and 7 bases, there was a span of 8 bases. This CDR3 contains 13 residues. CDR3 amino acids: CASSLGLLQPQHF. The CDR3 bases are TGTGCCAGCAGCTTAGGTTTGTTGCAGCCCCAGCATTTT.

As DNA, the CDR3 is TGTGCCAGCAGTGTTTCGGGACAGGGGAATTCACCCCTCCACTTT. It translates to CASSVSGQGNSPLHF. V usage is TRBV6-1 and J usage is TRBJ1-6, with 10 positions matching TRBD1. CDR1 MNHNS and CDR2 SASEGT come from the germline V gene. This CDR3 has 15 amino acids. Trimming took 4 bases from V and 7 from J; bases not matched to a gene: 4.

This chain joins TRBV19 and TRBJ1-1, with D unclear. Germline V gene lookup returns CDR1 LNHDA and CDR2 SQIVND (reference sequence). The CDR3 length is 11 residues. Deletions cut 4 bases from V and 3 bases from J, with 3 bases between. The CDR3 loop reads CASSTHTEAFF. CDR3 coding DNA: TGTGCCAGTAGTACACACACTGAAGCTTTCTTT.

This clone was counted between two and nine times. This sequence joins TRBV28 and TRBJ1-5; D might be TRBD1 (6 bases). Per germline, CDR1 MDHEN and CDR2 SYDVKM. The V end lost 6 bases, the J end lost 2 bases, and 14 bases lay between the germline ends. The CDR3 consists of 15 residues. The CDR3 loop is CASRNQGTRNQPQHF. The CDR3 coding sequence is TGTGCCAGCAGAAACCAGGGGACTCGCAATCAGCCCCAGCATTTT.

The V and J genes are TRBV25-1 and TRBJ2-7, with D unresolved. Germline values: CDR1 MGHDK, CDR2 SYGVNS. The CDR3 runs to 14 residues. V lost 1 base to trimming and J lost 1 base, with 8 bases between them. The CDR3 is CASSESIRSYEQYF. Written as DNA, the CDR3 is TGTGCCAGCAGTGAATCGATCAGATCCTACGAGCAGTACTTC.

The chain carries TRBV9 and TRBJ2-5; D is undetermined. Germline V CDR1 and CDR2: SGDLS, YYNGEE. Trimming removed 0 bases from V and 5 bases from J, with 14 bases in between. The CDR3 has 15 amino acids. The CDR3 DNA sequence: TGTGCCAGCAGCGTAGGTGCAGGCGACGGGGAGACCCAGTACTTC. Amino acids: CASSVGAGDGETQYF.

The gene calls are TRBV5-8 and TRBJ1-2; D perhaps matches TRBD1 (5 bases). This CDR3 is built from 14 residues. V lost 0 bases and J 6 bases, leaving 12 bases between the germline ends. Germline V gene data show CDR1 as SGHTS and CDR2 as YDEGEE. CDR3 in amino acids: CASSLAIWGDGYTF. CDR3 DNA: TGTGCCAGCAGCTTGGCAATATGGGGGGATGGCTACACCTTC.

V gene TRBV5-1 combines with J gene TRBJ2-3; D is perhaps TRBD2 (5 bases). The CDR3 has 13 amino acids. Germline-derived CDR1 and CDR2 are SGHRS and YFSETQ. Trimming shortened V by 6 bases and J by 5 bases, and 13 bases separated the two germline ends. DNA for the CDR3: TGCGCCAGCAATCTAGCCGGGCAAGATACGCAGTATTTT. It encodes CASNLAGQDTQYF.

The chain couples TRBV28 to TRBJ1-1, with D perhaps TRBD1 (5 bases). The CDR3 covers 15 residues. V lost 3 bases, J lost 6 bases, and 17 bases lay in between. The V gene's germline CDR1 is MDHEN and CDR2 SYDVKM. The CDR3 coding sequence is TGTGCCAGCAGTTTCGGGGACGGCGGGTACGCTGAAGCTTTCTTT. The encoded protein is CASSFGDGGYAEAFF. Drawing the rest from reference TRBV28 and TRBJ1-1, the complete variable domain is DVKVTQSSRYLVKRTGEKVFLECVQDMDHENMFWYRQDPGLGLRLIYFSYDVKMKEKGDIPEGYSVSREKKERFSLILESASTNQTSMYLCASSFGDGGYAEAFFGQGTRLTVV.

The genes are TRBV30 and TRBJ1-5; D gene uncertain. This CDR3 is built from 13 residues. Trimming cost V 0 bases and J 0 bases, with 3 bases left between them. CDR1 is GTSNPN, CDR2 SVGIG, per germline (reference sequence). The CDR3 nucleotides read TGTGCCTGGAGTGTCGATAGCAATCAGCCCCAGCATTTT. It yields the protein CAWSVDSNQPQHF.

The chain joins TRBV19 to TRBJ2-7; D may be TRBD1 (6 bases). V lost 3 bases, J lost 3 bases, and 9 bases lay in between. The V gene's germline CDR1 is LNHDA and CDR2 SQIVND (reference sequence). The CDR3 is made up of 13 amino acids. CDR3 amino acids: CASSMADSYEQYF. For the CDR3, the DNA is TGTGCCAGTAGTATGGCGGACAGCTACGAGCAGTACTTC.